This T cell receptor (beta chain) was identified during a study of naive and memory T cell subsets. Concerning this clonotype itself: Its antigen is not known.

Study conclusions and caveats: Possibly reflecting memory cells re-expressing CD45RA, a few larger clonotypes occurred in naive repertoires, especially CD8. Between naive and memory subsets, TCR abundance power law exponents differed. From naive to CM, EM and EMRA, diversity decreased and Gini increased.

The V end lost 0 bases, the J end lost 6 bases, and 10 bases lay between the germline ends. The germline CDR1 and CDR2 sequences are SGHDT and YYEEEE. This CDR3 spans 14 amino acids. Two oligonucleotides, mixed equimolar, formed the beta constant-region primer covering TRBC1 and TRBC2. Four rounds of PCR amplified the ligated cDNA using nested alpha and beta constant-region primers plus SP2. TCRdb passed the UMI-ligation and nested PCR reads through MiXCR, listing each CDR3 protein once. The table lists 98,000 or so distinct CDR3 sequences, approximately 11% of them singletons. Cells stained for CD3, CD4, CD8, CD45RA, CD27 and viability were sorted into four CD45RA/CD27 subsets.

The V gene is TRBV5-6, the J gene TRBJ2-1; D not certain. The sample was naive CD4+ T cells from blood. The clonotype comes from a human donor in good health. The CDR3 DNA follows: TGTGCCAGCAGCTTGGACAGATTCGGCAATGAGCAGTTCTTC. It translates to CASSLDRFGNEQFF. Full variable domain (rest looked up from reference TRBV5-6 and TRBJ2-1): DAGVTQSPTHLIKTRGQQVTLRCSPKSGHDTVSWYQQALGQGPQFIFQYYEEEERQRGNFPDRFSGHQFPNYSSELNVNALLLGDSALYLCASSLDRFGNEQFFGPGTRLTVL.